This TCR beta chain was documented in a study of molecular identifiers for immune sequencing clone quantification. The V gene end was trimmed by 3 bases and the J gene end by 3 bases; junction bases not matched to a gene: 14. Germline V gene sequence: CDR1 DFQATT, CDR2 SNEGSKA (reference sequence). CDR3 length: 16 amino acids. TCRdb independently ran MiXCR on the PCR reads; one entry per CDR3 protein. The sample lists around 300,000 distinct CDR3 sequences; roughly 24% were seen once. The authors gated naive CD8 T cells as CD8+CD4-CCR7+CD45RA+ for sorting. Material for sequencing was naive CD8+ T cells from blood, with Jurkat cell RNA spiked in. This sample's subset: FACS-sorted CD8+CD4-CCR7+CD45RA+ naive T cells. The TCR originated in a human donor in good health. Some libraries in this study had Jurkat cell RNA spiked in. This rearrangement joins TRBV20-1 to TRBJ2-7, with TRBD1 matching over 7 bases. CDR3 DNA sequence: TGCAGTGCTAGCGTATTGAGGGACAGTATAATCTACGAGCAGTACTTC. Translated, it gives CSASVLRDSIIYEQYF.